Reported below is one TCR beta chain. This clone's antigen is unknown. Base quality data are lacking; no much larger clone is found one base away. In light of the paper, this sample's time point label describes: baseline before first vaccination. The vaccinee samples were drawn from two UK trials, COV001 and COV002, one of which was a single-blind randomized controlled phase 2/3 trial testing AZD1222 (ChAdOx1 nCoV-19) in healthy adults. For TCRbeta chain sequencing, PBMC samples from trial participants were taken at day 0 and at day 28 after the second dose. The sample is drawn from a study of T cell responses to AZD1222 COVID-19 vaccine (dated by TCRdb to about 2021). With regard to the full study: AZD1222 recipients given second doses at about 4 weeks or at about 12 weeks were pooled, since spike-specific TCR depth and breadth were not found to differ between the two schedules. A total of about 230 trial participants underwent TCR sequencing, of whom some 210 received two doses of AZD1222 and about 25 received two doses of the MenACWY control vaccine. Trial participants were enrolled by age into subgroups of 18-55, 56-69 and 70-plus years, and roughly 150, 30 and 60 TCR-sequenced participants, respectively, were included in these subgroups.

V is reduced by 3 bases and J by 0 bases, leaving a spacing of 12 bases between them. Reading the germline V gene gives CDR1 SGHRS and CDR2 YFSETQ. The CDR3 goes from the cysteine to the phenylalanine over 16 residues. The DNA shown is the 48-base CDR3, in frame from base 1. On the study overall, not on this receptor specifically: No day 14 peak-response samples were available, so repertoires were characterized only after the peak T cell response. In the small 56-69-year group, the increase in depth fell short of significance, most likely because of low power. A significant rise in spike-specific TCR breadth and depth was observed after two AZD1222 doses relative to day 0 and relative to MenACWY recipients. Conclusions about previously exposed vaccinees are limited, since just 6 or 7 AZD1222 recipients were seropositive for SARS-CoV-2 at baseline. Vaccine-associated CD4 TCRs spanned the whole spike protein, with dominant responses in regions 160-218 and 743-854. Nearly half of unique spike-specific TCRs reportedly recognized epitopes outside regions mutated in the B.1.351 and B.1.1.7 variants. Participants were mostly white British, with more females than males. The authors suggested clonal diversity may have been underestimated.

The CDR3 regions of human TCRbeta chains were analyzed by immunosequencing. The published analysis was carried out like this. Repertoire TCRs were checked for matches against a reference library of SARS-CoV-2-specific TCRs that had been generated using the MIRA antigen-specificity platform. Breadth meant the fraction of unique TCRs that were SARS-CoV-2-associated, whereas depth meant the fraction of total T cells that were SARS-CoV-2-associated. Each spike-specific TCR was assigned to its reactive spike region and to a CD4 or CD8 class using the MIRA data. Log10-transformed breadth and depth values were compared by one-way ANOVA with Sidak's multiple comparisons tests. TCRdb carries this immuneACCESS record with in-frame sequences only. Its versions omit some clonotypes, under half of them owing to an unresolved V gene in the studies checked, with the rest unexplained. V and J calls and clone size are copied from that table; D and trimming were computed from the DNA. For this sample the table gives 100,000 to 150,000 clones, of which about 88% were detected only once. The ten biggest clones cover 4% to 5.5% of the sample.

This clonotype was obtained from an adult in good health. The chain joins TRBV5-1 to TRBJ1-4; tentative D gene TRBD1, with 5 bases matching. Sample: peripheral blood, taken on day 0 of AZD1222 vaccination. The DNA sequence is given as TGCGCCAGCAGCTCCTTGGGGGAGGCAACTAATGAAAAACTGTTTTTT. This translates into CASSSLGEATNEKLFF.